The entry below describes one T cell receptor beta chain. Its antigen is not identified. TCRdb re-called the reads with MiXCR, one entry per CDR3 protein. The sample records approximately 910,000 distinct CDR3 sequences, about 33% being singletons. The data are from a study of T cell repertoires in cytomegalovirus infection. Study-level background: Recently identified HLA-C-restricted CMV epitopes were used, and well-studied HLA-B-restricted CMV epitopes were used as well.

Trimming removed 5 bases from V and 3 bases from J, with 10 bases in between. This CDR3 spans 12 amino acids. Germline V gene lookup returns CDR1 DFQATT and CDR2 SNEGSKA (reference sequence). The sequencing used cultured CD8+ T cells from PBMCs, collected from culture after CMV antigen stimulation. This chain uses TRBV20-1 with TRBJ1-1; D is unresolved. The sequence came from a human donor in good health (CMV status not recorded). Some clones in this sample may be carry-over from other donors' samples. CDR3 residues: CSAFRGYTEAFF. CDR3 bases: TGCAGTGCTTTCAGAGGATACACTGAAGCTTTCTTT.